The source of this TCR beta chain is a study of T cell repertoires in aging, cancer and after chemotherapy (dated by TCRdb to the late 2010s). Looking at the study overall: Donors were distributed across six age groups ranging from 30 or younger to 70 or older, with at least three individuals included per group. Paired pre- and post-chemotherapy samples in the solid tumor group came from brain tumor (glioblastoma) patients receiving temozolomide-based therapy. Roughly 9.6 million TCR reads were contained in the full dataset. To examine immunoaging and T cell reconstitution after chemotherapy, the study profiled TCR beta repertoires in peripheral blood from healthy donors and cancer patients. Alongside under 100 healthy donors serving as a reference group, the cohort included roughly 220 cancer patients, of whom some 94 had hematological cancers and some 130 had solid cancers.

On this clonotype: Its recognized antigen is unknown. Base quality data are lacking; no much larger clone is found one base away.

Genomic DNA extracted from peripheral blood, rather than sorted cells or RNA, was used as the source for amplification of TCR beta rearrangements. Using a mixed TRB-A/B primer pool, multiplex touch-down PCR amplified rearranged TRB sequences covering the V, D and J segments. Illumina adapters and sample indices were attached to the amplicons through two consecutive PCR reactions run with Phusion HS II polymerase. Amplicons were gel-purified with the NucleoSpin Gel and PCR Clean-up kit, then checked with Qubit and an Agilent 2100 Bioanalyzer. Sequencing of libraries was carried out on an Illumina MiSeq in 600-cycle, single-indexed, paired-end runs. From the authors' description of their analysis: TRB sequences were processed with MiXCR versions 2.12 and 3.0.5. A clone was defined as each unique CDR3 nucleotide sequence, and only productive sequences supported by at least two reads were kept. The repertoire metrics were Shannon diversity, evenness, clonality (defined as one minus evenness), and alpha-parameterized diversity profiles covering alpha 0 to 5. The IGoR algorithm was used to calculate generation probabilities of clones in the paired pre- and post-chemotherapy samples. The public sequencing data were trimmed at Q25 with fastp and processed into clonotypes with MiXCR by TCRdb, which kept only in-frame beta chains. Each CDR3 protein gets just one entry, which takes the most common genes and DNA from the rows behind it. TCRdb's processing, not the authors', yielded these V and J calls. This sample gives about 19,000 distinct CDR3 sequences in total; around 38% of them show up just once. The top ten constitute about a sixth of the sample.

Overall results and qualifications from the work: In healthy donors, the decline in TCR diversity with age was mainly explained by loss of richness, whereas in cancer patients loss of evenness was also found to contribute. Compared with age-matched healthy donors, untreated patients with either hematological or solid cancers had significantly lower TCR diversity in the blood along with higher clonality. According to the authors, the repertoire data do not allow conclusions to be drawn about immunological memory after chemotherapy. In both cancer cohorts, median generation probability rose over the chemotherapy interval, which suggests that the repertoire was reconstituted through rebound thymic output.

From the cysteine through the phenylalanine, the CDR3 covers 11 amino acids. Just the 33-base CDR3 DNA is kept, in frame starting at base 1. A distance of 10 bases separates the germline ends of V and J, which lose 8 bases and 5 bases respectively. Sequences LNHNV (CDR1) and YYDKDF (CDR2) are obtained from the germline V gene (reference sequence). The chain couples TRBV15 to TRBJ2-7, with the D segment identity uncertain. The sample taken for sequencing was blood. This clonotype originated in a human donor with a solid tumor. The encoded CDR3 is CATGPGDEQYF. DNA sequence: TGTGCCACCGGGCCTGGAGACGAGCAGTACTTC.